The 21 T cell receptor beta chains below were found in one sample sequenced in a study of T cells in Graves' hyperthyroidism and ophthalmopathy. RNA transcripts served as the template for amplifying TCR beta CDR3 regions. Primed by the HTBI set, a first-round RT-PCR was run on the TCR CDR3. TCRdb re-analysed the multiplex PCR reads in MiXCR, keeping a single row per CDR3 protein. The profile shows around 360,000 distinct CDR3 sequences, 12% to 15% of them singletons. What was sequenced was blood. These TCRs come from an older woman with Graves' ophthalmopathy.

Note on this clonotype: A much larger clone differs from this one at a single base, so this may be a read error. The chain links TRBV7-8 to TRBJ1-3, with 7 bases fitting TRBD1. CDR1 is SGHVS, CDR2 FQNEAQ, per germline. The CDR3 runs 15 residues. The CDR3 sequence: CASSWGRGLGNAIYF. As DNA, the CDR3 is TGTGCCAGCAGCTGGGGGAGGGGGCTGGGAAACGCCATATATTTT. The complete variable domain, with remaining parts taken from reference TRBV7-8 and TRBJ1-3, reads GAGVSQSPRYKVAKRGQDVALRCDPISGHVSLFWYQQALGQGPEFLTYFQNEAQLDKSGLPSDRFFAERPEGSVSTLKIQRTQQEDSAVYLCASSWGRGLGNAIYFGEGSWLTVV.

There are many counts of this clonotype. The chain employs TRBV5-1 and TRBJ2-7, with 9 bases fitting TRBD2. Trimming removed 4 bases from V and 5 bases from J; junction bases left unmatched: 10. The CDR3 contains 15 residues. Looked up from germline, CDR1 is SGHRS and CDR2 is YFSETQ. In DNA, the CDR3 is TGCGCCAGCAGCCCTATAGCGGGAGAGGTCGACGAGCAGTACTTC. Its protein product is CASSPIAGEVDEQYF. The full variable domain, in which reference TRBV5-1 and TRBJ2-7 provide the parts outside the CDR3, is KAGVTQTPRYLIKTRGQQVTLSCSPISGHRSVSWYQQTPGQGLQFLFEYFSETQRNKGNFPGRFSGRQFSNSRSEMNVSTLELGDSALYLCASSPIAGEVDEQYFGPGTRLTVT.

This clonotype came up many times. The genes are TRBV20-1 and TRBJ2-5; TRBD2 might be the D (6 bases). Germline CDR1 DFQATT, CDR2 SNEGSKA (reference sequence). The germline V and J ends were trimmed by 4 bases and 3 bases, with 6 bases remaining between them. This CDR3 comprises 11 residues. CDR3 residues: CSATGEETQYF. The CDR3 nucleotides are TGCAGTGCTACGGGAGAAGAGACCCAGTACTTC.

This clonotype has a handful of counts. This chain uses TRBV19 with TRBJ2-7, with 11 bases matching TRBD1. Losses at the gene ends were 3 bases for V and 4 bases for J; bases not matched to a gene: 5. Per the germline V gene, CDR1 is LNHDA and CDR2 is SQIVND (reference sequence). CDR3 size: 15 residues. CDR3 DNA sequence: TGTGCCAGTAGTATTTCGGGACAGGGGGTGTACGAGCAGTACTTC. Its translation is CASSISGQGVYEQYF.

V gene TRBV7-9 combines with J gene TRBJ1-2; tentative D call: TRBD1 (5 bases). Germline V gives CDR1 SEHNR, CDR2 FQNEAQ (reference sequence). Deletions cut 4 bases from V and 4 bases from J, with 16 bases between. The CDR3 has 15 residues. In nucleotides, the CDR3 is TGTGCCAGCAGCTCCCCGGGGCGGCCGCTCTATGGCTACACCTTC. Translating it yields CASSSPGRPLYGYTF.

This clonotype was counted ten times or more. The chain links TRBV3-1 to TRBJ1-2; D perhaps matches TRBD1 (5 bases). Germline CDR1 is LGHDT and CDR2 is YNNKEL (reference sequence). Trimming removed 5 bases from V and 4 bases from J, with 20 bases in between. The CDR3 spans 16 residues. As DNA, the CDR3 is TGTGCCAGCAGCGAATGGACAAGGGAGGCACTCTATGGCTACACCTTC. The encoded protein is CASSEWTREALYGYTF. Looking up the rest from reference TRBV3-1 and TRBJ1-2 gives the full variable domain: DTAVSQTPKYLVTQMGNDKSIKCEQNLGHDTMYWYKQDSKKFLKIMFSYNNKELIINETVPNRFSPKSPDKAHLNLHINSLELGDSAVYFCASSEWTREALYGYTFGSGTRLTVV.

This clonotype was counted many times. The gene calls are TRBV28 and TRBJ2-2; 12 bases align to TRBD2. The CDR3 totals 16 residues. V lost 6 bases, J lost 7 bases, and 9 bases stayed unmatched. Per germline, CDR1 MDHEN and CDR2 SYDVKM. This chain's CDR3 is CASRTSGRGIGGELFF. The DNA for the CDR3 is TGTGCCAGCAGGACTAGCGGGAGAGGTATTGGCGGGGAGCTGTTTTTT. The variable domain in full, completed from reference TRBV28 and TRBJ2-2, reads DVKVTQSSRYLVKRTGEKVFLECVQDMDHENMFWYRQDPGLGLRLIYFSYDVKMKEKGDIPEGYSVSREKKERFSLILESASTNQTSMYLCASRTSGRGIGGELFFGEGSRLTVL.

This clonotype has a count of ten or more. This chain uses TRBV28 with TRBJ1-4; 9 positions agree with TRBD1. J gave up 7 bases and V 4 bases, and 4 bases lay outside the gene matches. CDR1 and CDR2 from the germline V gene are MDHEN and SYDVKM. CDR3 size: 14 residues. The CDR3 nucleotides are TGTGCCAGCAGTTGGACAGGGGAGGGTGAAAAACTGTTTTTT. It specifies CASSWTGEGEKLFF. Looking up the rest from reference TRBV28 and TRBJ1-4 gives the full variable domain: DVKVTQSSRYLVKRTGEKVFLECVQDMDHENMFWYRQDPGLGLRLIYFSYDVKMKEKGDIPEGYSVSREKKERFSLILESASTNQTSMYLCASSWTGEGEKLFFGSGTQLSVL.

This chain links TRBV29-1 with TRBJ1-1; 7 nucleotides agree with TRBD1. The ends lost 4 bases at V and 6 bases at J; junction bases unmatched: 8. CDR3 size: 13 residues. Germline CDR1 is SQVTM and CDR2 is ANQGSEA. The CDR3 DNA sequence: TGCAGCGTTGGGGACAGTCTAATTGCTGAAGCTTTCTTT. Amino acid sequence: CSVGDSLIAEAFF.

The V call is TRBV5-1, the J call TRBJ1-2; no firm D call. Trimming removed 0 bases at V and 4 bases at J, with 7 bases between. The CDR3 is 13 residues long. CDR1 and CDR2 from the germline V gene are SGHRS and YFSETQ. The chain's CDR3 is CASSLDGAYGYTF. Written as DNA, the CDR3 is TGCGCCAGCAGCTTGGACGGAGCCTATGGCTACACCTTC.

At least ten counts were recorded for this clonotype. The chain recombines TRBV18 with TRBJ2-1, with TRBD2 identical over 10 bases. With 4 bases clipped from V and 2 bases from J, the junction kept 2 bases outside the gene matches. Per the germline V gene, CDR1 is KGHSH and CDR2 is LQKENI. The CDR3 sequence is 15 residues long. The CDR3 DNA follows: TGTGCCAGCTCACAAGCGGGAGGGCCCTACAATGAGCAGTTCTTC. Amino acids: CASSQAGGPYNEQFF.

This clonotype was recorded many times. V and J are TRBV7-9 and TRBJ2-3; 7 nucleotides agree with TRBD2. The V and J ends lost 6 bases and 13 bases, in that order; junction bases with no gene match: 10. The CDR3 sequence is 12 residues long. Germline V CDR1 and CDR2: SEHNR, FQNEAQ (reference sequence). CDR3 bases: TGTGCCAGCAGAACGATAGCGGGTGACAAGTATTTT. Its translation is CASRTIAGDKYF.

This clonotype showed up many times. The chain couples TRBV7-8 to TRBJ2-5, with D tentatively TRBD2 (6 bases). Germline V gene sequence: CDR1 SGHVS, CDR2 FQNEAQ. V shed 0 bases and J shed 5 bases, with 13 bases lying between them. This CDR3 has 15 residues. The CDR3 protein is CASSLALGGRETQYF. The CDR3 region has the DNA TGTGCCAGCAGCTTAGCGCTGGGGGGACGGGAGACCCAGTACTTC.

This clonotype was recorded at least ten times. This chain links TRBV2 with TRBJ2-7; TRBD1 agrees at 7 bases. Trimming at V came to 0 bases and at J to 2 bases, leaving 10 bases not matched to a gene. CDR1 SNHLY and CDR2 FYNNEI come from the germline V gene. CDR3 length equals 17 residues. The CDR3 sequence: CASSEAERDRPTYEQYF. CDR3 DNA sequence: TGTGCCAGCAGTGAAGCGGAAAGGGACAGACCTACCTACGAGCAGTACTTC.

This clonotype was seen many times. This sequence joins TRBV7-8 and TRBJ2-1, with D possibly matching TRBD2 (6 bases). The length of the CDR3 is 14 residues. Trimming took 3 bases from V and 7 from J, leaving 13 bases between them. Germline V gene lookup returns CDR1 SGHVS and CDR2 FQNEAQ. CDR3 in DNA: TGTGCCAGCAGCTTGCGACTAGGGCTAAATGAGCAGTTCTTC. Its protein is CASSLRLGLNEQFF.

A remark on this clonotype: Being one base from a much bigger clone, this may be a read error. This rearrangement joins TRBV27 to TRBJ2-2; D possibly corresponds to TRBD1 (5 bases). The germline V gene encodes CDR1 MNHEY and CDR2 SMNVEV (reference sequence). The CDR3 contains 14 residues. CDR3 loop: CASSPRQNTWELFF. The CDR3 nucleotides are TGTGCCAGCAGTCCCAGACAGAACACCTGGGAGCTGTTTTTT.

The chain is built from TRBV10-3 and TRBJ1-3, with D possibly TRBD1 on 6 matching bases. Trimming pared 6 bases from V and 3 bases from J, leaving 12 bases between. The CDR3 loop spans 14 amino acids. Germline CDR1 ENHRY, CDR2 SYGVKD. The CDR3 DNA is TGTGCCATCAGAGCTACAGGGAATGGAAACACCATATATTTT. Translating it yields CAIRATGNGNTIYF.

J is TRBJ1-4 and V is TRBV29-1; D is uncertain. V shed 5 bases and J shed 0 bases, with 7 bases lying between them. Germline lookup yields CDR1 SQVTM and CDR2 ANQGSEA. This CDR3 contains 13 residues. Here the CDR3 DNA reads TGCAGCGTTCCAGCACCAACTAATGAAAAACTGTTTTTT. Protein: CSVPAPTNEKLFF.

This clonotype was picked up a small number of times. V gene TRBV18 combines with J gene TRBJ1-1, with 10 bases that match TRBD1. Trimming took 4 bases from V and 5 from J; bases not matched to a gene: 7. This CDR3 region has 15 residues. CDR1 and CDR2 (germline): KGHSH, LQKENI. CDR3: CASSRLDRGRTEAFF. The CDR3 DNA reads TGTGCCAGCTCACGCCTTGACAGGGGGCGTACTGAAGCTTTCTTT. The full variable domain, rest sourced from reference TRBV18 and TRBJ1-1, is NAGVMQNPRHLVRRRGQEARLRCSPMKGHSHVYWYRQLPEEGLKFMVYLQKENIIDESGMPKERFSAEFPKEGPSILRIQQVVRGDSAAYFCASSRLDRGRTEAFFGQGTRLTVV.

This clonotype was picked up many times. This sequence joins TRBV30 and TRBJ2-7; D uncertain. V shed 0 bases and J shed 5 bases, with 11 bases lying between them. CDR1 and CDR2 (germline): GTSNPN, SVGIG (reference sequence). The CDR3 totals 13 residues. The CDR3 loop reads CAWSVLGRNEQYF. CDR3 bases: TGTGCCTGGAGTGTACTCGGGCGAAACGAGCAGTACTTC. Using reference TRBV30 and TRBJ2-7 for the parts outside the CDR3, the full variable domain is SQTIHQWPATLVQPVGSPLSLECTVEGTSNPNLYWYRQAAGRGLQLLFYSVGIGQISSEVPQNLSASRPQDRQFILSSKKLLLSDSGFYLCAWSVLGRNEQYFGPGTRLTVT.

This clonotype occurred many times. The J gene is TRBJ2-3, the V gene TRBV2; no clear D gene. CDR3 length equals 13 residues. V dropped 6 bases and J dropped 4 bases, with 11 bases sitting between them. Germline V gene sequence: CDR1 SNHLY, CDR2 FYNNEI. The CDR3 region has the DNA TGTGCCAGCAGGGCCGCGCTGCCAGATACGCAGTATTTT. Protein sequence: CASRAALPDTQYF.